This paragraph reports one TCR beta chain. The antigen it recognizes is unknown. No base quality values were provided; no much bigger clone lies one nucleotide off. In total, approximately 690 healthy bone marrow donors made up the cohort. Cohort members were all nominally healthy when sampled, although unrecorded immune exposures were likely present. The donor tested CMV seronegative, placing the donor among the 350 or so seronegative members of the cohort. A peripheral blood sample was provided by each donor, and peripheral blood mononuclear cells were used for TCR beta sequencing. Genomic DNA extraction from the blood cell samples was performed with the Qiagen DNeasy Blood Extraction Kit. The data stem from a study of cytomegalovirus exposure and HLA in healthy donors (dated by TCRdb to about 2017). Broadly, across the study: An earlier analysis of roughly 570 of the donors reported about 300 Gb of sequence data and around 100 million unique TCR beta sequences obtained from about 170 million T cells. The number of typed donors differed by locus: roughly 620-640 for A, B, C, DRB1 and DQB1; approximately 530 for DQA1; roughly 600 for DPA1; and about 450 for DPB1. Class I and class II HLA loci were covered by the typing at four-digit resolution. Among the roughly 370 genotyped donors, about 85% belonged to the genetic ancestry cluster associated with self-reported Caucasian donors. All discovery cohort repertoires had been generated on a single sequencing platform. A later genetic analysis took genome-wide SNP genotypes for about 65% of the 666 donors and used that subset as a discovery cohort. Roughly five DR-DQ haplotypes were handled as single units for association and clustering because linkage in the cohort was strong. Rather than drawing on any new phenotypic data, the later analysis identified candidate immune exposures from TCR beta sequences and the way those sequences occurred across donors. About 330 gigabases of sequencing data and 70 million to 95 million unique TCR sequences made up an early release that covered several hundred HLA-typed donors. Using immunosequencing, the study profiled T cell repertoires from around 680 subjects and related those repertoires to cytomegalovirus serostatus. Besides the first cohort of more than 650 subjects, a separate validation cohort made up of 90 to 150 different subjects was used. To study patterns of TCR occurrence, a later analysis re-analyzed previously published TCR beta repertoires from around 670 donors and added high-resolution HLA genotyping. The study aimed to test whether signatures of past pathogen exposure could be identified by cataloging public T cell receptors. Across 398 genotyped donors of the cohort, an average of about 200,000 unique TCR beta nucleotide sequences per donor were sequenced, and roughly a sixth of those sequences were non-productive. To predict cytomegalovirus infection status, the study brought together high-throughput TCR immunosequencing, statistical association of individual TCRs with disease status, and machine learning. Alongside the repertoire data, information on donor age, sex, ethnicity and CMV serostatus was compiled. An earlier analysis of some 500 of the donors applied high-throughput TCR beta sequencing to assess whether each TCR beta V gene segment acted as functional or pseudogenic.

The paper's findings and limits, for the study overall: A further reported finding was that TCR beta sequences accurately predicted the HLA-A and HLA-B alleles for most subjects in the first cohort. A later genetic analysis associated a missense DCLRE1C variant with V-gene and J-gene trimming of TCR beta chains, and an independent cohort replicated the association. The classifier was reported to diagnose cytomegalovirus status with high specificity and sensitivity in both the original cohort and the validation cohort. CMV serostatus was the only immune exposure information available for the cohort. Because HLA typing was unavailable for some donors at each locus, only the typed subset was used in association tests. Roughly uniform sequencing depth across donors was assumed in presence/absence analyses, although this assumption may not hold. In a later genetic analysis, fewer N-insertions in productive TCRs were reported among donors in an Asian-associated ancestry cluster than the approximately 670-donor mean. In a later analysis, HLA-associated TCR beta chains were found to be more clonally expanded and to have lower generation probabilities than equally common non-associated chains. Most TCR sequences were observed very rarely across donors, whereas some public TCRs were present in many individuals. This cohort had only TCR beta chains sequenced, and the lack of alpha or paired-chain data limited which features could be detected. Several of the top co-occurrence clusters appeared to be linked to parvovirus B19, influenza, CMV and Epstein-Barr virus, according to a later analysis. Approximately 18 rarely observed V segments, including chromosome 9 orphons, were excluded from the earlier analysis of several hundred of the donors because counts were too low. The sequencing pipeline was judged likely to have produced a cluster of highly shared sequence variants as a technical artifact. Three of the identified cytomegalovirus-associated TCR beta chains were confirmed in vitro to be specific for cytomegalovirus antigens. The authors suggested that the approach could potentially be extended to other disease states and immunological phenotypes. When HLA alleles, especially DR and DQ, strongly co-occurred, attributing TCR associations to individual alleles was difficult. A total of roughly 160 TCR beta chains were listed by the study as associated with cytomegalovirus. A later analysis found that TCR association rates varied across HLA loci, with DRB1 alleles showing the most associated TCRs and HLA-C alleles the fewest. An earlier analysis of 587 of the donors showed that most TCR beta V segments appeared in productive rearrangements either about 87% or about 30% of the time, which broadly matched IMGT annotations. A later analysis associated 15,000 to 20,000 TCR beta sequences with specific HLA alleles at a false discovery rate of 0.05. In a later analysis, most CMV-associated TCR beta chains were found to appear HLA-restricted, with HLA associations seemingly driven largely by CMV exposure. Linkage disequilibrium might explain the correlated functional status among segregating V segments, but an unknown experimental factor could not be ruled out.

Libraries were made using the immunoSEQ multiplex PCR assay. A mixture of 60 forward primers for TCR Vbeta segments and 13 reverse primers for TCR Jbeta segments was used in the multiplex PCR. The CDR3 region of rearranged TCR beta genes was amplified from genomic DNA with a multiplex PCR assay. The Illumina HiSeq System was used to sequence the amplified TCR beta libraries as 87-base-pair reads. Turning to the authors' computational methods: Across the 670 or so repertoires, a later analysis counted some 81 million unique TCR beta chains, 9.5 million to 13 million of which were shared by at least two donors. Raw reads were error-corrected and collapsed into unique sequences by a nearest-neighbor algorithm in which closely related sequences were merged to remove PCR and sequencing errors. V, D and J gene segments were assigned by aligning CDR3 sequences to IMGT reference sequences. Each retained sequence needed at least a six-nucleotide match to both a V gene segment and a J gene segment. Rearrangements were classified as productive when the CDR3 lacked stop codons and remained in frame with V and J, and all other rearrangements were classified as non-productive. Following IMGT convention, CDR3 was defined as the stretch from the second conserved V-encoded cysteine up to the conserved J-encoded phenylalanine. The earlier analysis of about 590 of the donors excluded sequences that lacked an unambiguous match to a single V gene segment. An earlier analysis of 500 to 700 of the donors classified V segments as functional when productive rearrangements were above 56.7% and as segregating when the standard deviation between donors was above 5%. To diagnose cytomegalovirus status from the catalog of TCR beta chain sequences, a statistical classification framework was built. A later analysis assigned V and J genes by comparing TCR nucleotide sequences with IMGT/GENE-DB human TR gene sequences. The TCRdist pipeline was used in a later analysis to assign CDR3 sequences and most-parsimonious VDJ recombination scenarios. A later analysis defined each TCR beta chain by its CDR3 amino acid sequence plus V-gene family, and excluded reads lacking a unique V-gene family. In a later analysis, approximately 590 highly shared, low-generation-probability nucleotide sequences were removed to address suspected cross-contamination and a sequencing artifact. A later analysis calculated a clonal expansion index for each public chain from normalized within-repertoire ranks of inferred template counts. Generation probabilities in a later analysis came from a VDJ recombination model fitted to out-of-frame rearrangements, and those results were checked against IGoR. In a later analysis, hypergeometric tests were used to score TCR-TCR, TCR-HLA and TCR-CMV co-occurrence, with a repertoire-size bias correction applied to TCR pairs. In a later analysis, false discovery rates were estimated by permuting HLA or CMV assignments 20 times. A later analysis grouped co-occurring TCRs with DBSCAN, adding TCRdist sequence similarity when clustering within HLA-allele-positive subsets. For co-occurrence clustering, repertoires with fewer than 30,000 or more than 120,000 public chains were excluded, along with 5 or 6 repertoires with anomalous nucleotide sharing. Not all clones reach the TCRdb copy of this immuneACCESS table, which keeps in-frame sequences only. Checked studies attribute under half of the gap to unresolved V genes and leave the rest unexplained. V, J and clone size are taken as reported in that table, and D and trimming were inferred from the DNA itself. The sample has a few hundred thousand clones on record, 60% to 80% of them singletons. Roughly 1.9% of the sample is in the top ten clones.

This TCR came from a man aged 18 to 29 in good health and CMV-seronegative. Input material: PBMCs.

The sequence in DNA is TGTGCCAGTAGTATGCTACTGGCGGGGACGGGACTAGCGGCGGCCTACGAGCAGTACTTC. Translated, this gives CASSMLLAGTGLAAAYEQYF. The chain joins TRBV19 to TRBJ2-7; 11 middle bases align to TRBD2. Trimming takes 3 bases off V and 2 bases off J; junction bases not matched to a gene: 18. CDR1 and CDR2 are read off the germline V gene (reference sequence) as LNHDA and SQIVND. Measured from the cysteine to the phenylalanine, the CDR3 is 20 residues long. Only the CDR3 part of the read is kept: 60 bases, read in frame from the first base.